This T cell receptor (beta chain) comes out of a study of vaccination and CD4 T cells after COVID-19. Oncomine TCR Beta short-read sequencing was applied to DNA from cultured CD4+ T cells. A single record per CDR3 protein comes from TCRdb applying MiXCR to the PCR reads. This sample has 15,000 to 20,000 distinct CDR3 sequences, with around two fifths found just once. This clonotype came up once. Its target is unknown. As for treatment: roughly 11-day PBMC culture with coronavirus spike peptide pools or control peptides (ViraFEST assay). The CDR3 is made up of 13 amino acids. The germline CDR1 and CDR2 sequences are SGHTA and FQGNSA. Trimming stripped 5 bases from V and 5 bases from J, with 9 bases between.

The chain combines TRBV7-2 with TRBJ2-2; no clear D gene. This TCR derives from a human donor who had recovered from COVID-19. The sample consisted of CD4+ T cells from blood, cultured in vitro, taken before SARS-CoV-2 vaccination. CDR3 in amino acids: CASSLLRTGELFF. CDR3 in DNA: TGTGCCAGCAGCCTCCTGCGAACCGGGGAGCTGTTTTTT.